This TCR beta chain appears in the sequencing data of a study of blood T cell repertoires in COVID-19. In the study overall: Acute and convalescent COVID-19 specimens originated in the United States, Italy and Spain. T cells, B-cell-depleted T cells, or PBMCs supplied cDNA or gDNA.

Study members were between about 18 and 95 years old and lived in approximately 25 US regions. Original methodology: By means of reference gene primer amplification, nucleated cell counts were estimated. Clones were read by immunoSEQ multiplex PCR, and TCRdb kept only the in-frame ones, dropping some. Clone size and the V and J calls come from that table; the DNA yielded D and trimming. The repertoire has 250,000 to 300,000 clones, around 89% of them found once; the top ten carry around 2%. The germline V gene encodes CDR1 MGHRA and CDR2 YSYEKL. Deletions cut 4 bases from V and 0 bases from J, with 13 bases between. CDR3 size: 15 residues.

The chain has TRBV4-1 and TRBJ2-7; possibly TRBD2 for D (6 bases). The sequence derives from a woman aged 60 to 75 in a cohort exposed to, infected with or recovered from COVID-19 (not recorded which). The specimen sequenced was PBMCs or T cells enriched from blood (not recorded which). DNA for the CDR3: TGCGCCAGCAGCCCTAAAGCGGGTTTCTCCTACGAGCAGTACTTC. Its translation: CASSPKAGFSYEQYF.